The clone carrying this T cell receptor (beta chain) was detected a few times. Trimming shortened V by 0 bases and J by 10 bases, and 14 bases separated the two germline ends. The CDR3 sequence is 14 residues long. Germline lookup yields CDR1 SGDLS and CDR2 YYNGEE. Preparation of the TCRbeta library was carried out with unique molecular identifiers. From the PCR reads, TCRdb called clonotypes with MiXCR, one entry per CDR3 protein. The table shows some 590,000 distinct CDR3 sequences, with over 9.5% occurring only once. The sample comes from a study of T-cell reconstitution after alpha-beta-depleted transplantation in children.

The clonotype originates from a human donor who donated a stem cell graft to a child with acute myeloid leukemia. The sample in question was PBMCs from the stem cell graft donor, obtained from the stem cell graft. This rearrangement joins TRBV9 to TRBJ2-1; D not resolved. The CDR3 DNA follows: TGTGCCAGCAGCGTAGCTAACCGGGTAGGGGAGCAGTTCTTC. Protein product: CASSVANRVGEQFF. The full variable domain, with the rest looked up from reference TRBV9 and TRBJ2-1, is DSGVTQTPKHLITATGQRVTLRCSPRSGDLSVYWYQQSLDQGLQFLIQYYNGEERAKGNILERFSAQQFPDLHSELNLSSLELGDSALYFCASSVANRVGEQFFGPGTRLTVL.